Below, 18 T cell receptor beta chains from the same sample are listed, as sequenced in a study of identical twins. MiXCR was run by TCRdb on the 5' RACE reads, yielding one entry per CDR3 protein. This sample yields under 350,000 distinct CDR3 sequences, of which 8.5% to 9.5% are seen a single time; under 7.5% belongs to the top ten. This sample also appeared in a second study, on yellow fever vaccine responses in identical twins.

The sample was CD8+ T cells sorted from blood. The receptors come from a woman aged 18-30 years in good health.

This clonotype was detected a few times. This chain joins TRBV5-4 and TRBJ2-3, with TRBD2 matching over 10 bases. The ends lost 4 bases at V and 5 bases at J; junction bases unmatched: 10. Germline V gene sequence: CDR1 SGHNT, CDR2 YYREEE (reference sequence). The CDR3 runs 16 residues. CDR3 in DNA: TGTGCCAGCAGCCCTAAGCCATTAGCGGGAGGAGATACGCAGTATTTT. Translating it yields CASSPKPLAGGDTQYF.

This clonotype has a handful of counts. This CDR3 is CASSLVEPDTQYF. CDR3 nucleotide sequence: TGTGCCAGCAGTTTGGTGGAACCAGATACGCAGTATTTT. V and J are TRBV6-6 and TRBJ2-3; D is uncertain. Trimming left V 4 bases short and J 4 bases short, with 9 bases between. Looked up from germline, CDR1 is MNHNY and CDR2 is SVGAGI (reference sequence). This CDR3 comprises 13 residues.

The sample holds a few counts of this clonotype. The chain combines TRBV20-1 with TRBJ2-5, with D perhaps assigned TRBD1 or TRBD2 (5 bases each). V lost 0 bases to trimming and J lost 2 bases, with 10 bases between them. Germline CDR1 is DFQATT and CDR2 is SNEGSKA (reference sequence). CDR3 length: 14 residues. The DNA for the CDR3 is TGCAGTGCTAGAGAGGGGGTGCTACAAGAGACCCAGTACTTC. Protein: CSAREGVLQETQYF.

The sample holds a few counts of this clonotype. This chain joins TRBV18 and TRBJ2-7; TRBD2 aligns across 16 bases. The CDR3 runs 18 residues. V shed 4 bases, J shed 5 bases, and the junction held 11 bases outside the gene matches. The germline V gene has CDR1 KGHSH and CDR2 LQKENI. Here the CDR3 DNA reads TGTGCCAGCTCACAAGGGACTAGCGGGGGGGCCAGTGGTGACGAGCAGTACTTC. Translation gives CASSQGTSGGASGDEQYF. The variable domain in full, completed from reference TRBV18 and TRBJ2-7, reads NAGVMQNPRHLVRRRGQEARLRCSPMKGHSHVYWYRQLPEEGLKFMVYLQKENIIDESGMPKERFSAEFPKEGPSILRIQQVVRGDSAAYFCASSQGTSGGASGDEQYFGPGTRLTVT.

The rearrangement joins TRBV4-3 to TRBJ1-1; D might be TRBD1 (6 bases). Deletions cut 0 bases from V and 5 bases from J, with 13 bases between. Germline CDR1 and CDR2: LGHNA and YSLEER. The CDR3 extends over 15 amino acids. The chain's CDR3 is CASSQDSFGQTEAFF. The CDR3 nucleotides read TGCGCCAGCAGCCAAGATAGTTTTGGACAGACTGAAGCTTTCTTT.

This clonotype was counted only a few times. The J gene is TRBJ2-2, the V gene TRBV12-5; 12 positions match TRBD2. The V gene end was trimmed by 5 bases and the J gene end by 5 bases; junction bases not matched to a gene: 3. CDR1 LGHNT and CDR2 FRNRAP come from the germline V gene. This CDR3 is built from 15 residues. DNA for the CDR3: TGTGCTAGTGGTCCGACTAGCGGGAGTACCGGGGAGCTGTTTTTT. Translated, it gives CASGPTSGSTGELFF.

This clonotype was seen only a few times. The chain uses TRBV27 and TRBJ2-7, with D perhaps given as TRBD1 or TRBD2 (6 bases each). The V and J ends lost 2 bases and 6 bases respectively, with 11 bases between them. Germline CDR1 reads MNHEY; CDR2 reads SMNVEV (reference sequence). The CDR3 runs to 13 residues. The CDR3 nucleotides read TGTGCCAGCAGTTTAGGGGGGCCTAGCGAGCAGTACTTC. Encoded protein: CASSLGGPSEQYF.

The chain combines TRBV5-1 with TRBJ2-1; unclear D gene. The CDR3 length is 17 residues. The ends were cut back, 4 bases at V and 8 bases at J, with 25 bases in the middle. CDR1 is SGHRS and CDR2 is YFSETQ in the germline V gene. The CDR3 bases are TGCGCCAGCAGCCCCCAGACGACGGCGAGAGATAGCTATGAGCAGTTCTTC. This encodes CASSPQTTARDSYEQFF.

This clonotype was recorded a few times. The chain carries TRBV10-3 and TRBJ2-2, with 9 positions matching TRBD1. Germline loops: CDR1 ENHRY, CDR2 SYGVKD. The length of the CDR3 is 16 residues. J was trimmed by 5 bases and V by 10 bases; bases with no gene match: 14. CDR3 sequence: CATSGWTGDSTGELFF. The CDR3 DNA follows: TGTGCCACATCGGGCTGGACAGGGGATAGTACCGGGGAGCTGTTTTTT.

This clonotype turned up a few times. The chain carries TRBV2 and TRBJ2-4, with D possibly matching TRBD2 (6 bases). Germline V CDR1 and CDR2: SNHLY, FYNNEI. This CDR3 contains 17 residues. V lost 8 bases to trimming and J lost 0 bases, with 20 bases between them. CDR3 protein: CASFPETRHLAKNIQYF. The CDR3 region has the DNA TGTGCCAGCTTCCCGGAGACTAGACACTTAGCCAAAAACATTCAGTACTTC.

This sequence joins TRBV7-9 and TRBJ2-7, with 7 bases that match TRBD1. The V segment lost 4 bases and the J segment 0 bases; nucleotides outside the gene matches: 3. Germline assignment: CDR1 SEHNR and CDR2 FQNEAQ (reference sequence). This CDR3 region has 14 residues. Here the CDR3 DNA reads TGTGCCAGCAGCTCTAGACAGGGCTCCTACGAGCAGTACTTC. Translating it yields CASSSRQGSYEQYF.

The table lists this clonotype with many counts. The chain couples TRBV27 to TRBJ2-1; tentatively, D is TRBD1 (6 bases). Trimming cost V 3 bases and J 8 bases, with 14 bases left between them. Germline values: CDR1 MNHEY, CDR2 SMNVEV (reference sequence). CDR3 length equals 14 residues. The CDR3 DNA reads as TGTGCCAGCAGTTTGGGGCCAGGGGCCCATGAGCAGTTCTTC. Encoded protein: CASSLGPGAHEQFF.

This clonotype came up many times. This sequence joins TRBV5-6 and TRBJ2-1; 7 positions match TRBD2. Per the germline V gene, CDR1 is SGHDT and CDR2 is YYEEEE. This CDR3 comprises 12 residues. With V trimmed by 3 bases and J by 9 bases, 3 bases remained unmatched. The CDR3 loop reads CASSWEGTEQFF. The CDR3 DNA is TGTGCCAGCAGCTGGGAGGGGACTGAGCAGTTCTTC.

The V call is TRBV6-5, the J call TRBJ1-1; D gene unclear. V lost 4 bases, J lost 1 base, and 7 bases lay in between. This CDR3 spans 13 amino acids. CDR1 is MNHEY, CDR2 SVGAGI, per germline. DNA of the CDR3: TGTGCCAGCAGTTTTAGGGAGAACACTGAAGCTTTCTTT. This translates into CASSFRENTEAFF.

This clonotype was found a few times. The rearrangement links TRBV27 to TRBJ1-4; the D gene is possibly TRBD1 (6 bases). The CDR3 spans 18 residues. Deletions cut 5 bases from V and 8 bases from J, with 27 bases between. Germline V gene data show CDR1 as MNHEY and CDR2 as SMNVEV (reference sequence). CDR3 region: CASSSRTGFRPPGEKLFF. CDR3 coding DNA: TGTGCCAGCAGTAGCCGAACAGGGTTTCGGCCCCCAGGCGAAAAACTGTTTTTT.

This clonotype was counted many times. V is TRBV12-3 or TRBV12-4 and J is TRBJ2-1, with D maybe TRBD2 (6 bases). V was cut by 6 bases and J by 8 bases, with 11 bases left in between. CDR3 length: 12 residues. CDR3 coding DNA: TGTGCCAGCAGCCTACTAGCTCATGAGCAGTTCTTC. Translation gives CASSLLAHEQFF.

This clonotype was observed a few times. This sequence joins TRBV28 and TRBJ2-3; TRBD2 agrees at 7 bases. After removal of 5 bases from V and 1 base from J, the junction contained 12 bases not matched to a gene. Germline V CDR1 and CDR2: MDHEN, SYDVKM. This CDR3 is built from 17 residues. The CDR3 loop is CASSLLLAGVGTDTQYF. CDR3 coding DNA: TGTGCCAGCAGTCTCCTCCTGGCGGGGGTGGGCACAGATACGCAGTATTTT.

V is TRBV19 and J is TRBJ2-7, with D perhaps TRBD2 (5 bases). Looked up from germline, CDR1 is LNHDA and CDR2 is SQIVND (reference sequence). This CDR3 has 14 amino acids. The V and J ends lost 4 bases and 1 base respectively, with 11 bases between them. CDR3 amino acids: CASSTPGLSYEQYF. The CDR3, as DNA: TGTGCCAGTAGTACCCCCGGACTGTCCTACGAGCAGTACTTC. The variable domain in full, with the rest retrieved from reference TRBV19 and TRBJ2-7, is DGGITQSPKYLFRKEGQNVTLSCEQNLNHDAMYWYRQDPGQGLRLIYYSQIVNDFQKGDIAEGYSVSREKKESFPLTVTSAQKNPTAFYLCASSTPGLSYEQYFGPGTRLTVT.